One and the same sample provided the 4 T cell receptor beta chains below, sequenced in a study of blood T cell repertoires in COVID-19 (dated by TCRdb to the early 2020s). The library was prepared using the immunoSEQ multiplex PCR assay. In its TCRdb copy, this immuneACCESS table keeps in-frame sequences only and misses some clones. Where compared with another copy, unresolved V genes explain less than half of these, and the others have no known cause. In this sample the table shows approximately 240,000 clones, about 86% of which occur a single time. About 2.1% of the sample rests with the top ten. Sequencing was done on a sample of peripheral blood. The receptors here all came from a woman aged 55-70 years with acute or convalescent COVID-19.

The DNA for the CDR3 is TGTGCCAGCAGCTTAAGTAGTCACTTTCTTGAAGCTTTCTTT. Protein: CASSLSSHFLEAFF. The rearrangement links TRBV7-2 to TRBJ1-1; D gene uncertain. The CDR3 sequence is 14 residues long. Germline CDR1 reads SGHTA; CDR2 reads FQGNSA. Between the trimmed V and J ends, which lost 2 bases and 7 bases, there was a span of 14 bases.

The chain is built from TRBV6-2 or TRBV6-3 and TRBJ2-1; a weak D match, TRBD2 (5 bases). Germline V gene lookup returns CDR1 MNHEY and CDR2 SVGEGT. The V end was cut by 4 bases, the J end by 8 bases, with 18 bases between. The CDR3 is 15 amino acids. The CDR3 is CASSLELLGFDEQFF. In DNA, the CDR3 is TGTGCCAGCAGTTTAGAACTACTAGGGTTCGATGAGCAGTTCTTC.

J is TRBJ2-2 and V is TRBV20-1; maybe TRBD1 (5 bases). Germline V gene lookup returns CDR1 DFQATT and CDR2 SNEGSKA (reference sequence). V lost 3 bases and J lost 5, with 10 bases in between. The CDR3 totals 13 residues. CDR3 loop: CSASGQSTGELFF. As DNA, the CDR3 is TGCAGTGCTAGTGGACAATCTACCGGGGAGCTGTTTTTT.

This chain uses TRBV4-1 with TRBJ2-3, with 9 bases aligning to TRBD2. The CDR3 covers 16 residues. Germline CDR1 reads MGHRA; CDR2 reads YSYEKL. The trim removed 3 bases at V and 4 bases at J, leaving 8 bases unmatched. The CDR3 region is CASSQMGAGGSDTQYF. In DNA form, the CDR3 reads TGCGCCAGCAGCCAGATGGGAGCGGGGGGCTCAGATACGCAGTATTTT.